The rows below give T cell receptor beta chains drawn from one sample of a study of cytomegalovirus exposure and HLA in healthy donors. Measured with immunoSEQ multiplex PCR; TCRdb has only the in-frame clones, and not every one. The table includes some 120,000 clones, approximately 70% detected once. Sequenced sample: PBMCs. These receptors were collected from a man in his 60s in good health and CMV-seropositive. Both conserved end residues are part of each CDR3. D genes are given only for firm matches. Expanded clones get a size class; other rows say once, few or many, or leave the size out.

TRBJ1-4	NA	TRBV5-1	NA	CASSFTGNHEKLFF	TGCGCCAGCAGCTTTACAGGGAACCATGAAAAACTGTTTTTT
TRBJ1-4	NA	TRBV28	NA	CASTLSQGPGRELFF	TGTGCCAGCACCTTGAGTCAGGGTCCCGGACGAGAACTGTTTTTT
TRBJ1-1	TRBD1	TRBV5-6	NA	CASSLRQGGNTEAFF	TGTGCCAGCAGCCTGCGACAGGGCGGGAACACTGAAGCTTTCTTT
TRBJ2-7	NA	TRBV6-5	NA	CASSPWGDGGYEQYF	TGTGCCAGCAGTCCCTGGGGAGACGGCGGATACGAGCAGTACTTC
TRBJ1-1	NA	TRBV7-3	NA	CASSLRASSGNTEAFF	TGTGCCAGCAGCTTAAGGGCTTCAAGTGGGAACACTGAAGCTTTCTTT
TRBJ2-1	NA	TRBV6-1	NA	CASALSYNEQFF	TGTGCCAGCGCGCTTTCCTACAATGAGCAGTTCTTC
TRBJ1-2	TRBD1	TRBV6-1	NA	CASSVDRGPYGYTF	TGTGCCAGCAGTGTTGACAGGGGTCCCTATGGCTACACCTTC
TRBJ2-3	NA	TRBV18	once	CASSPLGGDTQYF	TGTGCCAGCTCACCACTAGGGGGAGATACGCAGTATTTT
TRBJ2-7	TRBD1	TRBV29-1	NA	CSVVGTGDYGEQYF	TGCAGCGTCGTCGGGACAGGGGATTACGGCGAGCAGTACTTC
TRBJ2-4	NA	TRBV28	NA	CASSRTGTTAKNIQYF	TGTGCCAGCAGTCGAACAGGGACTACGGCCAAAAACATTCAGTACTTC
TRBJ2-2	TRBD2	TRBV25-1	few	CASSGGSWENTGELFF	TGTGCCAGCAGCGGGGGGTCTTGGGAGAACACCGGGGAGCTGTTTTTT
TRBJ1-5	NA	TRBV28	NA	CASRAEGQGHNQPQHF	TGTGCCAGCAGAGCCGAGGGGCAGGGGCACAATCAGCCCCAGCATTTT
TRBJ2-3	TRBD2	TRBV6-1	NA	CASSGLAGGTDTQYF	TGTGCCAGCAGTGGACTAGCGGGGGGCACAGATACGCAGTATTTT
TRBJ2-3	NA	TRBV4-2	NA	CASSPRLVGDTQYF	TGTGCCAGCAGCCCCCGACTAGTAGGGGATACGCAGTATTTT
TRBJ2-2	NA	TRBV7-2	NA	CASSPIGGTGELFF	TGTGCCAGCAGCCCCATCGGCGGCACCGGGGAGCTGTTTTTT
TRBJ1-1	TRBD1	TRBV28	NA	CASRTGTDEAFF	TGTGCCAGCAGAACCGGGACAGACGAAGCTTTCTTT
TRBJ1-2	NA	TRBV9	NA	CASSEGVPGARGYTF	TGTGCCAGCAGCGAAGGAGTGCCAGGGGCACGTGGCTACACCTTC
TRBJ1-5	TRBD1	TRBV10-3	NA	CAIRGTGQPQHF	TGTGCCATCAGGGGGACAGGGCAGCCCCAGCATTTT
TRBJ1-5	NA	TRBV5-1	NA	CASSFEGRDNQPQHF	TGCGCCAGCAGCTTCGAGGGGAGGGACAATCAGCCCCAGCATTTT
TRBJ2-7	TRBD1	TRBV5-4	many	CASSYSDGKAWTGSIEQYF	TGTGCCAGCAGCTATTCAGATGGTAAGGCTTGGACAGGGAGTATCGAGCAGTACTTC
TRBJ2-3	TRBD2	TRBV30	NA	CAWSVPSGGTDTQYF	TGTGCCTGGAGTGTTCCTAGCGGCGGCACAGATACGCAGTATTTT
TRBJ2-7	NA	TRBV19	NA	CASSTKAGDYEQYF	TGTGCCAGTAGTACAAAGGCAGGGGACTACGAGCAGTACTTC
TRBJ1-6	NA	TRBV30	few	CAWSTGQYNSPLHF	TGTGCCTGGAGTACTGGGCAGTATAATTCACCCCTCCACTTT
TRBJ2-7	NA	TRBV28	medium-sized	CASSFQAGRSYEQYF	TGTGCCAGCAGTTTTCAGGCGGGGCGATCCTACGAGCAGTACTTC
TRBJ2-1	TRBD1	TRBV5-1	NA	CASSWDREYNEQFF	TGCGCCAGCAGCTGGGACAGGGAATACAATGAGCAGTTCTTC
TRBJ2-2	NA	TRBV19	NA	CASATHLRELFF	TGTGCCAGCGCCACCCACCTAAGGGAGCTGTTTTTT
TRBJ1-6	TRBD1	TRBV2	NA	CASTGTGVTYLHF	TGTGCCAGCACTGGGACAGGGGTGACATACCTCCACTTT